This record looks at one T cell receptor beta chain sequence and its context. Antigen: not known. Other DNA sequences from this sample encode an identical CDR3 as well. The germline V gene has CDR1 WNHNN and CDR2 SYGVQD (reference sequence). This CDR3 has 17 residues. The V segment lost 9 bases and the J segment 1 base; nucleotides outside the gene matches: 17. This entry belongs to a study of cytomegalovirus exposure and HLA in healthy donors. General observations from the study: With further analysis later on, most CMV-associated TCR beta chains appeared HLA-restricted.

Both 60 Vbeta primers and 13 Jbeta primers went into the PCR. The repertoire was sequenced with immunoSEQ multiplex PCR; TCRdb's copy has only in-frame clones and lacks some. The top ten hold 3.5% to 4.5% of the sample, which has under 150,000 clones, around 80% seen once. Sequencing was done on a sample of PBMCs. The rearrangement links TRBV10-1 to TRBJ2-7, with 8 bases lining up with TRBD2. The receptor was isolated from a man aged 25 to 40 in good health and CMV-seropositive. DNA for the CDR3: TGCGCCAGAAGGACACGGGAGGGCGTAGGCGCTTCCTACGAGCAGTACTTC. Translation: CARRTREGVGASYEQYF.